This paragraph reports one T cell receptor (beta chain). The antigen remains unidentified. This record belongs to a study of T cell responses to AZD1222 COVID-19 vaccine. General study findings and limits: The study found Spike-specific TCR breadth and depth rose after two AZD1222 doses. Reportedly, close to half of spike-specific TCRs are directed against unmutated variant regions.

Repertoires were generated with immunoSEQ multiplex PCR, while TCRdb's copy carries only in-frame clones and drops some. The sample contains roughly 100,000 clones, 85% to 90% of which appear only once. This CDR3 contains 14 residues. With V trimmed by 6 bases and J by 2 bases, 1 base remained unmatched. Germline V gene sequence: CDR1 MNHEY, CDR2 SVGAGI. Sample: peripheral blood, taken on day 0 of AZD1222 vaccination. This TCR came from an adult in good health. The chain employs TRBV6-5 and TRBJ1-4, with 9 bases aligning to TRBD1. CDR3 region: CASRTGGTNEKLFF. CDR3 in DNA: TGTGCCAGCAGGACAGGGGGGACTAATGAAAAACTGTTTTTT.